These 30 T cell receptor beta chains originate from one sample sequenced in a study of PD-L1 blockade in urothelial cancer. Sequencing used immunoSEQ multiplex PCR; TCRdb keeps in-frame clones, though not all of them. Among 31,000 or so clones listed, 80% to 90% were seen once. Specified time point: peripheral blood 6 weeks after treatment start. The sample here was PBMCs, taken around atezolizumab (anti-PD-L1) treatment. The receptors stem from a man of 80 years or more with urothelial cancer.

CDR3 nucleotide sequence: TGCGCCAGCAGTGACCCTATCGACGGGGAAAAACTGTTTTTT. Amino acids: CASSDPIDGEKLFF. The chain couples TRBV10-1 to TRBJ1-4; no reliable D call. V gave up 3 bases and J gave up 8 bases, with 13 bases separating them. The CDR3 sequence is 14 residues long. Germline V CDR1 and CDR2: WNHNN, SYGVQD (reference sequence).

V is TRBV6-5 and J is TRBJ2-5; 9 bases match TRBD2. The CDR3 is 16 amino acids. Germline trimming cut 0 bases from V and 4 bases from J; bases unmatched to any gene: 6. Germline-derived CDR1 and CDR2 are MNHEY and SVGAGI. The CDR3 protein is CASSYSGLAGTETQYF. In DNA, the CDR3 is TGTGCCAGCAGTTACTCGGGACTAGCCGGCACAGAGACCCAGTACTTC.

The rearrangement joins TRBV29-1 to TRBJ2-1; 9 nucleotides agree with TRBD2. Germline CDR1 reads SQVTM; CDR2 reads ANQGSEA. V gave up 6 bases and J gave up 5 bases; unmatched junction bases: 11. This CDR3 is 15 amino acids long. In DNA, the CDR3 is TGCAGCGTCCCATCATGGGCGGGAGGGGACAATGAGCAGTTCTTC. Translated, it gives CSVPSWAGGDNEQFF.

Comment on this clone: The sample holds other DNA sequences that translate to the same CDR3. The rearrangement uses TRBV5-6 and TRBJ2-2; tentatively, D is TRBD1 (6 bases). V was cut by 5 bases and J by 0 bases, with 14 bases left in between. The CDR3 contains 16 residues. Per germline, CDR1 SGHDT and CDR2 YYEEEE. The CDR3 loop reads CASRDTGLANTGELFF. CDR3 in DNA: TGTGCCAGCAGGGACACAGGGTTGGCGAACACCGGGGAGCTGTTTTTT.

This clone was counted a single time. V and J are TRBV6-1 and TRBJ2-3; 9 positions match TRBD1. The V gene's germline CDR1 is MNHNS and CDR2 SASEGT. The CDR3 has 18 residues. The J segment lost 0 bases and the V segment lost 3 bases, leaving 10 bases of the junction unmatched. The CDR3 reads CASSDKGQGLTSTDTQYF. CDR3 DNA: TGTGCCAGCAGTGACAAAGGACAGGGGCTTACTAGCACAGATACGCAGTATTTT.

The chain has TRBV5-1 and TRBJ2-3; weak D call: TRBD2 (5 bases). Between the trimmed V and J ends, which lost 1 base and 2 bases, there was a span of 14 bases. Germline CDR1 reads SGHRS; CDR2 reads YFSETQ. This CDR3 has 16 residues. The CDR3 protein is CASSLTGDPYTDTQYF. The CDR3 DNA is TGCGCCAGCAGCTTGACCGGGGATCCCTACACAGATACGCAGTATTTT. Complete variable domain (other parts from reference TRBV5-1 and TRBJ2-3): KAGVTQTPRYLIKTRGQQVTLSCSPISGHRSVSWYQQTPGQGLQFLFEYFSETQRNKGNFPGRFSGRQFSNSRSEMNVSTLELGDSALYLCASSLTGDPYTDTQYFGPGTRLTVL.

CDR3 protein: CASSPGHFNEQYF. The DNA for the CDR3 is TGTGCCAGCAGCCCCGGACACTTCAACGAGCAGTACTTC. The V gene is TRBV11-2, the J gene TRBJ2-7; a possible D gene is TRBD1 (5 bases). V shed 5 bases and J shed 5 bases, with 13 bases lying between them. The CDR3 covers 13 residues. CDR1 SGHAT and CDR2 FQNNGV come from the germline V gene.

The rearrangement links TRBV4-1 to TRBJ1-4, with 8 nucleotides matching TRBD1. The CDR3 consists of 16 residues. V dropped 0 bases and J dropped 3; count of bases not matched to a gene: 3. CDR1 and CDR2 (germline): MGHRA, YSYEKL. This CDR3 reads CASSQDQGAANEKLFF. The CDR3 DNA sequence: TGCGCCAGCAGCCAAGATCAGGGGGCGGCTAATGAAAAACTGTTTTTT.

The chain employs TRBV27 and TRBJ1-1; D is perhaps TRBD1 (6 bases). Deletions cut 0 bases from V and 10 bases from J, with 12 bases between. Germline V CDR1 and CDR2: MNHEY, SMNVEV (reference sequence). This CDR3 has 13 amino acids. The chain's CDR3 is CASSLSGGRAAFF. The CDR3 coding sequence is TGTGCCAGCAGTTTATCGGGGGGGCGAGCAGCTTTCTTT.

J is TRBJ2-1 and V is TRBV19, with 10 positions matching TRBD1. CDR1 is LNHDA, CDR2 SQIVND, per germline (reference sequence). J gave up 14 bases and V 5 bases, and 9 bases lay outside the gene matches. CDR3 size: 13 residues. The CDR3 DNA follows: TGTGCCAGTAGTCCCAGAGGACAGGGGGAGAAGTTCTTC. Its translation is CASSPRGQGEKFF.

This chain links TRBV28 with TRBJ2-5, with D possibly being TRBD2 (5 bases). With 1 base removed from V and 1 base from J, the gap between germline ends came to 22 bases. CDR1 and CDR2 from the germline V gene are MDHEN and SYDVKM. The CDR3 has 19 residues. DNA for the CDR3: TGTGCCAGCAGTTTATTCGGACTTACACAAAAGAAACCCCAAGAGACCCAGTACTTC. Translated, it gives CASSLFGLTQKKPQETQYF.

The rearrangement uses TRBV27 and TRBJ2-5, with a tentative D call TRBD1 (6 bases). V lost 0 bases and J lost 5, with 16 bases in between. Germline CDR1 reads MNHEY; CDR2 reads SMNVEV (reference sequence). CDR3 length equals 16 residues. The CDR3 spells CASSLSEAGDSETQYF. The CDR3 nucleotides are TGTGCCAGCAGTTTATCGGAGGCAGGGGATTCGGAGACCCAGTACTTC.

The chain joins TRBV9 to TRBJ2-1, with D maybe TRBD1 (5 bases). Germline assignment: CDR1 SGDLS and CDR2 YYNGEE. Trimming removed 0 bases at V and 3 bases at J, with 19 bases between. The CDR3 has 18 residues. The CDR3: CASSVVSGLLGVYNEQFF. The CDR3 nucleotides are TGTGCCAGCAGCGTAGTTTCGGGCCTCTTAGGGGTCTACAATGAGCAGTTCTTC. The full variable domain, rest sourced from reference TRBV9 and TRBJ2-1, is DSGVTQTPKHLITATGQRVTLRCSPRSGDLSVYWYQQSLDQGLQFLIQYYNGEERAKGNILERFSAQQFPDLHSELNLSSLELGDSALYFCASSVVSGLLGVYNEQFFGPGTRLTVL.

The genes are TRBV7-9 and TRBJ2-1, with 11 positions matching TRBD1. The CDR3 has 15 residues. V shed 4 bases, J shed 4 bases, and the junction held 3 bases outside the gene matches. Germline V gene data show CDR1 as SEHNR and CDR2 as FQNEAQ (reference sequence). The CDR3 loop reads CASSYGQGAYNEQFF. The CDR3 DNA sequence: TGTGCCAGCAGCTACGGACAGGGGGCATACAATGAGCAGTTCTTC. The entire variable domain, with the rest obtained from reference TRBV7-9 and TRBJ2-1, is as follows: DTGVSQNPRHKITKRGQNVTFRCDPISEHNRLYWYRQTLGQGPEFLTYFQNEAQLEKSRLLSDRFSAERPKGSFSTLEIQRTEQGDSAMYLCASSYGQGAYNEQFFGPGTRLTVL.

This chain joins TRBV19 and TRBJ2-2; 8 positions agree with TRBD1. The ends lost 10 bases at V and 2 bases at J; junction bases unmatched: 6. The CDR3 extends over 14 amino acids. Germline CDR1 reads LNHDA; CDR2 reads SQIVND (reference sequence). The CDR3 DNA reads as TGTGCCACCACGGACAGGGCCAACACCGGGGAGCTGTTTTTT. This codes for CATTDRANTGELFF.

CDR3 in amino acids: CASSLAQGATNEAFF. The CDR3 DNA is TGTGCCAGCAGCTTAGCCCAGGGGGCAACGAATGAAGCTTTCTTT. V gene TRBV7-9 combines with J gene TRBJ1-1, with 8 nucleotides matching TRBD1. The V and J ends lost 0 bases and 7 bases, in that order; junction bases with no gene match: 7. The CDR3 is made up of 15 amino acids. Per germline, CDR1 SEHNR and CDR2 FQNEAQ (reference sequence).

The V and J genes are TRBV29-1 and TRBJ2-2, with 8 bases matching TRBD2. V lost 7 bases to trimming and J lost 5 bases; unmatched junction nucleotides: 12. Germline V CDR1 and CDR2: SQVTM, ANQGSEA. CDR3 length: 15 residues. The DNA for the CDR3 is TGCAGCGCCGCATCCCAAACTAGCGGTACCGGGGAGCTGTTTTTT. Protein sequence: CSAASQTSGTGELFF.

Only one count was recorded for this clone. The gene calls are TRBV7-9 and TRBJ1-4; D not certain. The CDR3 covers 14 residues. The V and J ends lost 0 bases and 7 bases respectively, with 9 bases between them. CDR1 and CDR2 (germline): SEHNR, FQNEAQ (reference sequence). CDR3 region: CASSLADSGEKLFF. CDR3 nucleotide sequence: TGTGCCAGCAGCTTAGCGGACTCGGGTGAAAAACTGTTTTTT.

The chain couples TRBV7-8 to TRBJ2-1, with 9 bases matching TRBD1. Per the germline V gene, CDR1 is SGHVS and CDR2 is FQNEAQ. The CDR3 totals 15 residues. V was clipped by 3 bases and J by 4 bases; unmatched bases: 4. The CDR3: CASSFQTGGYNEQFF. DNA of the CDR3: TGTGCCAGCAGCTTCCAGACAGGGGGATACAATGAGCAGTTCTTC. Full variable domain (outside the CDR3, taken from reference TRBV7-8 and TRBJ2-1): GAGVSQSPRYKVAKRGQDVALRCDPISGHVSLFWYQQALGQGPEFLTYFQNEAQLDKSGLPSDRFFAERPEGSVSTLKIQRTQQEDSAVYLCASSFQTGGYNEQFFGPGTRLTVL.

The J gene is TRBJ1-2, the V gene TRBV5-1; 9 nucleotides agree with TRBD1. The V gene's germline CDR1 is SGHRS and CDR2 YFSETQ. The CDR3 has 13 residues. The junction had 5 bases not matched to a gene; V was cut back by 4 bases and J by 7 bases. The CDR3, as DNA: TGCGCCAGCAGCCCGGGGACAGGGCCTGGCTACACCTTC. Amino acids: CASSPGTGPGYTF.

The chain links TRBV28 to TRBJ2-1; perhaps TRBD2 as D (6 bases). This CDR3 has 11 amino acids. Trimming cost V 7 bases and J 8 bases, with 9 bases left between them. CDR1 and CDR2 from the germline V gene are MDHEN and SYDVKM. CDR3 loop: CASTRGYEQFF. DNA of the CDR3: TGTGCCAGCACTCGGGGGTATGAGCAGTTCTTC.

J is TRBJ2-4 and V is TRBV20-1; D is ambiguous. The germline V and J ends were trimmed by 7 bases and 9 bases, with 13 bases remaining between them. This CDR3 region has 11 residues. Germline CDR1 reads DFQATT; CDR2 reads SNEGSKA (reference sequence). CDR3 loop: CSGGPEAIQYF. The CDR3 DNA follows: TGCAGTGGTGGTCCTGAAGCCATTCAGTACTTC.

This rearrangement joins TRBV27 to TRBJ2-3, with 13 positions matching TRBD2. CDR3 length equals 17 residues. V gave up 4 bases and J gave up 5 bases; unmatched junction bases: 9. CDR1 MNHEY and CDR2 SMNVEV come from the germline V gene (reference sequence). The chain's CDR3 is CASSSPSTSGRIDTQYF. The CDR3 DNA is TGTGCCAGCAGTTCACCCTCGACTAGCGGGAGGATAGATACGCAGTATTTT.

This clone was recorded only once. The chain employs TRBV19 and TRBJ1-1; D is uncertain. The CDR3 has 13 residues. Deletions cut 7 bases from V and 4 bases from J, with 13 bases between. Per germline, CDR1 LNHDA and CDR2 SQIVND (reference sequence). The CDR3 coding sequence is TGTGCCAGTATTCTTTCCCCGGGCACTGAAGCTTTCTTT. Translated, it gives CASILSPGTEAFF.

In DNA, the CDR3 is TGTGCCAGCTCCCCTCAGGGTAATCAGCCCCAGCATTTT. It is translated as CASSPQGNQPQHF. This chain uses TRBV18 with TRBJ1-5, with D possibly matching TRBD1 (5 bases). The length of the CDR3 is 13 residues. Germline V gives CDR1 KGHSH, CDR2 LQKENI. V was trimmed by 6 bases and J by 4 bases, leaving 10 bases between them.

J is TRBJ2-5 and V is TRBV6-5, with D perhaps matching TRBD2 (7 bases). Germline CDR1 and CDR2: MNHEY and SVGAGI. V was trimmed by 2 bases and J by 4 bases, leaving 14 bases between them. This CDR3 has 15 residues. The CDR3 here is CASSYRGGGRETQYF. The CDR3 DNA reads as TGTGCCAGCAGTTACAGAGGGGGGGGCCGAGAGACCCAGTACTTC.

The V gene is TRBV11-2, the J gene TRBJ2-7; D perhaps matches TRBD1 (6 bases). Germline lookup yields CDR1 SGHAT and CDR2 FQNNGV. The CDR3 runs 14 residues. The V end was cut by 0 bases, the J end by 4 bases, with 10 bases between. The CDR3 loop is CASSLERGLYEQYF. In DNA form, the CDR3 reads TGTGCCAGCAGCTTAGAAAGGGGGTTGTACGAGCAGTACTTC.

The chain is built from TRBV14 and TRBJ2-7; 8 bases agree with TRBD2. The germline V gene encodes CDR1 SGHDN and CDR2 FVKESK. Trimming cost V 2 bases and J 7 bases; bases outside gene matches: 4. The CDR3 has 13 residues. The chain's CDR3 is CASSQSLAGEQYF. The DNA of the CDR3 is TGTGCCAGCAGCCAATCATTAGCGGGGGAGCAGTACTTC.

The chain couples TRBV7-8 to TRBJ2-5, with D possibly matching TRBD2 (6 bases). The CDR3 sequence is 17 residues long. The ends were cut back, 0 bases at V and 4 bases at J, with 18 bases in the middle. Per germline, CDR1 SGHVS and CDR2 FQNEAQ. The CDR3 bases are TGTGCCAGCAGCTTAGCCTTCTTAGGAGGGGTCGGAGAGACCCAGTACTTC. Protein product: CASSLAFLGGVGETQYF.

V is TRBV21-1 and J is TRBJ2-1; the table's TRBD1 call for D was not verified on the DNA. TRBV21-1 is assigned pseudogene status. The CDR3 covers 14 residues. The CDR3 loop reads CASSKGTGWHEQFF. CDR3 bases: TGTGCCAGCAGCAAGGGGACAGGGTGGCATGAGCAGTTCTTC.